Detailed here is one T cell receptor (beta chain). This entry comes from a study of cytomegalovirus exposure and HLA in healthy donors. CDR1 MNHEY and CDR2 SMNVEV come from the germline V gene (reference sequence). V lost 5 bases to trimming and J lost 3 bases, with 8 bases between them. The CDR3 has 13 amino acids. Only in-frame clones appear in the TCRdb table, and some are missing; sequencing was by immunoSEQ multiplex PCR. Of tens of thousands of clones in the sample, 90% to 95% were seen once. The rearrangement joins TRBV27 to TRBJ1-5; possible D gene TRBD1, 5 bases. This TCR was recovered from a man aged 18 to 30 in good health and CMV-seropositive. Specimen: PBMCs. The CDR3 region is CASSPGYNQPQHF. CDR3 nucleotide sequence: TGTGCCAGCAGTCCAGGGTACAATCAGCCCCAGCATTTT.